This T cell receptor (beta chain) was identified in a study of CDR3 diversity in severe acne. V lost 3 bases, J lost 3 bases, and 7 bases stayed unmatched. Germline loops: CDR1 SGHDT, CDR2 YYEEEE. The CDR3 covers 16 residues. This clonotype occurred many times. TCRdb re-analysed the PCR reads in MiXCR, keeping a single row per CDR3 protein. The sample contains 84,000 or so distinct CDR3 sequences, about 52% of which appear only once. Sequenced: blood. This chain links TRBV5-6 with TRBJ2-3; 10 bases fit TRBD2. The receptor was isolated from a male donor in good health, serving as a control. CDR3 DNA: TGTGCCAGCAGCTCCCCCGGGGGACTAGCGACAGATACGCAGTATTTT. It yields the protein CASSSPGGLATDTQYF.